This TCR beta chain was identified in a study of T cell repertoires in cytomegalovirus infection. Study-wide context: CMV infection plus the matching HLA type was flagged by public TCR beta signatures.

This clonotype was detected only once. Antigen: not known. This may be a read error, as it is one base from a much larger clone. Study conclusions and caveats: Pooled public TCR beta family frequency picked out CMV carriers with the relevant HLA. Within the response measured ex vivo, HLA-C-restricted CMV-specific TCR beta clonotypes were dominant.

Using its own MiXCR run on the reads, TCRdb lists one record per CDR3 protein. The sample carries hundreds of thousands of distinct CDR3 sequences, roughly a quarter recorded once. CDR3 length: 16 amino acids. The source material was CD8+ T cells from PBMCs. This sequence originates from a human donor in good health (CMV status not recorded). Some clones in this sample may be carry-over from other donors' samples. V is TRBV12-3 or TRBV12-4 and J is TRBJ1-5; D unclear. CDR3 sequence reads: CASSFFGRPENQLQHF. CDR3 sequence (DNA): TGTGCCAGCAGTTTCTTCGGGCGACCAGAGAATCAGCTCCAGCATTTT.